The 4 T cell receptor beta chains below come from one sample, sequenced in a study of cytomegalovirus exposure and HLA in healthy donors. Primers for the PCR totalled 60 Vbeta and 13 Jbeta. The method was immunoSEQ multiplex PCR; TCRdb's version includes in-frame clones alone and lacks a portion of them. The table has 150,000 or so clones, roughly 72% seen once. Source material: PBMCs. The origin of the receptors is a male donor in good health and CMV-seronegative.

The chain links TRBV9 to TRBJ2-2, with 7 nucleotides matching TRBD2. In germline, CDR1 is SGDLS, CDR2 YYNGEE. CDR3 length: 16 amino acids. V lost 4 bases and J lost 6; bases outside the gene matches: 12. CDR3 region: CASSPLSGIGPGELFF. CDR3 nucleotides: TGTGCCAGCAGCCCCCTCAGCGGGATTGGACCCGGGGAGCTGTTTTTT.

The chain is built from TRBV29-1 and TRBJ1-2; D uncertain. V lost 3 bases to trimming and J lost 2 bases, with 7 bases between them. There are 12 residues in the CDR3. The germline CDR1 and CDR2 sequences are SQVTM and ANQGSEA. The CDR3: CSVEEANYGYTF. The CDR3 DNA reads TGCAGCGTTGAGGAGGCGAACTATGGCTACACCTTC.

This clone is labeled as medium-sized. The V and J genes are TRBV5-6 and TRBJ2-2, with 7 bases matching TRBD2. V lost 0 bases, J lost 7 bases, and 9 bases stayed unmatched. The CDR3 is 16 residues long. The germline CDR1 and CDR2 sequences are SGHDT and YYEEEE. The CDR3: CASSLGPGGLNGELFF. The CDR3 bases are TGTGCCAGCAGCTTGGGGCCGGGAGGATTAAACGGGGAGCTGTTTTTT.

J is TRBJ1-6 and V is TRBV5-6, with D possibly being TRBD1 (5 bases). The V end was cut by 3 bases, the J end by 9 bases, with 16 bases between. There are 15 residues in the CDR3. The germline CDR1 and CDR2 sequences are SGHDT and YYEEEE. CDR3 amino acids: CASSSLWEGSSPLHF. The CDR3 region has the DNA TGTGCCAGCAGCTCGTTATGGGAGGGGAGTTCACCCCTCCACTTT.